This T cell receptor beta chain is from a study of T cells in Graves' hyperthyroidism and ophthalmopathy. Across the study: Upon initial diagnosis and before any treatment, peripheral blood was collected.

Germline lookup yields CDR1 DFQATT and CDR2 SNEGSKA (reference sequence). V dropped 1 base and J dropped 4; count of bases not matched to a gene: 7. This CDR3 is built from 16 residues. Hyperthyroidism, newly diagnosed and lasting under 2 months, affected patients aged 18 to 65. Amplification of TCR beta CDR3 regions was performed using RNA transcripts as template. During a first-round RT-PCR of the TCR CDR3, the HTBI primer set was used. Using its own MiXCR run on the multiplex PCR reads, TCRdb lists one record per CDR3 protein. The sample consists of approximately 400,000 distinct CDR3 sequences, approximately 20% of them appearing once.

J is TRBJ2-5 and V is TRBV20-1; 12 positions match TRBD2. This TCR derives from a woman between 18 and 29 years old with Graves' hyperthyroidism. Sequenced: blood. The CDR3 DNA follows: TGCAGTGCTAGAGCTCCGACTAGCGGGGGTTCAGAGACCCAGTACTTC. Translating it yields CSARAPTSGGSETQYF.